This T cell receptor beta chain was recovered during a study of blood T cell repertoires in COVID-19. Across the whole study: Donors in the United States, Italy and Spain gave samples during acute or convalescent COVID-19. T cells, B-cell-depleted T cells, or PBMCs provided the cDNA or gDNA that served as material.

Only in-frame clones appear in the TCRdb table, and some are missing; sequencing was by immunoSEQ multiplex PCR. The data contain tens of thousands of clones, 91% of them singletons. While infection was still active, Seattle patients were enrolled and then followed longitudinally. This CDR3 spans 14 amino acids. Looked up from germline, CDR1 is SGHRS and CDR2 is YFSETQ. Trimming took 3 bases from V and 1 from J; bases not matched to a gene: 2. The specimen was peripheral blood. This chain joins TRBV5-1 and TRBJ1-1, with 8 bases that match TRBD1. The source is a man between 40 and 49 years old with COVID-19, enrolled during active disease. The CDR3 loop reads CASSWDRKNTEAFF. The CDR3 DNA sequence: TGCGCCAGCAGCTGGGACAGGAAGAACACTGAAGCTTTCTTT.